This paragraph covers one TCR beta chain sequence. The target antigen is unknown. TCRdb's copy holds only in-frame clones and misses some; the assay was immunoSEQ multiplex PCR. The data hold approximately 19,000 clones, with about 86% observed a single time. This sample stems from a study of OX40 agonist ivuxolimab in advanced cancers. Individuals having autoimmune disease history or systemic immunosuppression were not enrolled. The study's findings and limits: It was also the case that some nonresponders had low normalized T-cell clonal expansion. People who partly responded at 0.1-3.0 mg/kg had some of the least clonal expansion seen.

There are 15 residues in the CDR3. Per germline, CDR1 SGHDT and CDR2 YYEEEE. V shed 3 bases, J shed 5 bases, and the junction held 6 bases outside the gene matches. The sample consisted of CD4+ or CD8+ T cells sorted from blood, taken in a trial of the OX40 agonist ivuxolimab. This receptor was identified in an adult with an advanced solid tumor such as melanoma, head and neck, liver or kidney cancer. The chain carries TRBV5-6 and TRBJ2-2; TRBD1 matches 8 bases. The CDR3 loop is CASSWQGARTGELFF. DNA for the CDR3: TGTGCCAGCAGCTGGCAGGGGGCACGAACCGGGGAGCTGTTTTTT.